These 28 T cell receptor beta chains were sequenced from one sample in a study of blood T cell repertoires in COVID-19. Sequencing used immunoSEQ multiplex PCR; TCRdb keeps in-frame clones, though not all of them. In the table there are about 100,000 clones, about 78% of which are singletons. The sample comprised peripheral blood. The receptors were sampled from a man in his fifties who had recovered from COVID-19.

J is TRBJ2-1 and V is TRBV7-3; D might be TRBD2 (6 bases). Germline V gene data show CDR1 as SGHTA and CDR2 as FQGTGA. Trimming removed 5 bases from V and 1 base from J, with 15 bases in between. This CDR3 has 16 residues. The CDR3: CASSATLGRSYNEQFF. The CDR3 region has the DNA TGTGCCAGCAGCGCAACGCTTGGGAGGTCCTACAATGAGCAGTTCTTC.

This clone was counted at least ten times. Mismatch with germline at one junction end may stem from a read error. The gene calls are TRBV7-2 and TRBJ2-1; D gene ambiguous. In germline, CDR1 is SGHTA, CDR2 FQGNSA. The CDR3 spans 13 residues. The CDR3 protein is CASSEMAWAEEIF. The CDR3 region has the DNA TGTGCCAGCAGTGAAATGGCCTGGGCAGAAGAGATCTTC.

This rearrangement joins TRBV25-1 to TRBJ1-1; tentatively, D is TRBD1 (5 bases). Germline values: CDR1 MGHDK, CDR2 SYGVNS. Trimming stripped 2 bases from V and 4 bases from J, with 5 bases between. The CDR3 has 12 amino acids. CDR3 in DNA: TGTGCCAGCAGTGAACAGGGCACTGAAGCTTTCTTT. Translating it yields CASSEQGTEAFF.

V usage is TRBV18 and J usage is TRBJ2-5; perhaps TRBD1 as D (5 bases). From germline, CDR1 is KGHSH and CDR2 LQKENI. V lost 6 bases, J lost 5 bases, and 10 bases lay in between. The CDR3 runs 12 residues. The CDR3 here is CASSPDMETQYF. The CDR3 region has the DNA TGTGCCAGCTCCCCGGACATGGAGACCCAGTACTTC. The full variable domain, completed using reference TRBV18 and TRBJ2-5, is NAGVMQNPRHLVRRRGQEARLRCSPMKGHSHVYWYRQLPEEGLKFMVYLQKENIIDESGMPKERFSAEFPKEGPSILRIQQVVRGDSAAYFCASSPDMETQYFGPGTRLLVL.

A word on this clone: Mismatch with germline at one junction end may stem from a read error. This sequence joins TRBV29-1 and TRBJ1-1, with a weak D call TRBD1 (5 bases). The CDR3 contains 14 residues. Germline V gives CDR1 SQVTM, CDR2 ANQGSEA. In DNA form, the CDR3 reads TGCAGCTTTGAGCGCAGGGAGGGAAGCACTGAAGCTTTCTTT. It codes for CSFERREGSTEAFF.

The chain joins TRBV4-2 to TRBJ2-7; 7 nucleotides agree with TRBD1. The germline V gene has CDR1 LGHNA and CDR2 YNFKEQ. The trim removed 4 bases at V and 0 bases at J, leaving 6 bases unmatched. This CDR3 comprises 15 residues. The CDR3 protein is CASSPIRDSSYEQYF. CDR3 bases: TGTGCCAGCAGCCCCATCCGGGACAGCTCCTACGAGCAGTACTTC.

The gene calls are TRBV30 and TRBJ2-7; no clear D. The CDR3 runs 14 residues. Germline V gene lookup returns CDR1 GTSNPN and CDR2 SVGIG (reference sequence). V gave up 3 bases and J gave up 3 bases, with 15 bases separating them. This CDR3 reads CAWSTPGRNYEQYF. DNA for the CDR3: TGTGCCTGGAGCACCCCTGGCAGGAACTACGAGCAGTACTTC. Supplemented by reference TRBV30 and TRBJ2-7, the full variable domain reads SQTIHQWPATLVQPVGSPLSLECTVEGTSNPNLYWYRQAAGRGLQLLFYSVGIGQISSEVPQNLSASRPQDRQFILSSKKLLLSDSGFYLCAWSTPGRNYEQYFGPGTRLTVT.

In this sample, this clone turned up once. The chain combines TRBV5-1 with TRBJ1-1; D uncertain. With 1 base removed from V and 1 base from J, the gap between germline ends came to 5 bases. The CDR3 is 13 residues long. Germline CDR1 and CDR2: SGHRS and YFSETQ. The CDR3 sequence: CASSLLRNTEAFF. The CDR3 DNA is TGCGCCAGCAGCTTGTTGAGGAACACTGAAGCTTTCTTT.

About this clone: The junction and the germline gene differ at one end; a read error may be behind it. V gene TRBV10-1 combines with J gene TRBJ2-7; D uncertain. The germline gives CDR1 WNHNN, CDR2 SYGVQD (reference sequence). This CDR3 comprises 11 residues. The CDR3 bases are TGCGCCAGCAGTGAGTCAGCCAGGAAGGACTTC. Its translation: CASSESARKDF.

J is TRBJ2-7 and V is TRBV19, with D possibly TRBD1 on 6 matching bases. The V end lost 6 bases, the J end lost 1 base, and 10 bases lay between the germline ends. Germline CDR1 is LNHDA and CDR2 is SQIVND (reference sequence). CDR3 length equals 13 residues. CDR3 sequence reads: CASRGTGSYEQYF. The CDR3 DNA sequence: TGTGCCAGTAGGGGCACAGGGTCCTACGAGCAGTACTTC.

V usage is TRBV4-3 and J usage is TRBJ1-1; D possibly corresponds to TRBD1 (6 bases). The CDR3 sequence is 16 residues long. CDR1 and CDR2 (germline): LGHNA, YSLEER. Between the trimmed V and J ends, which lost 1 base and 1 base, there was a span of 13 bases. CDR3 residues: CASSQGSGEKNTEAFF. DNA for the CDR3: TGCGCCAGCAGCCAAGGTTCAGGGGAGAAGAACACTGAAGCTTTCTTT.

This chain joins TRBV10-1 and TRBJ1-2; TRBD1 matches 7 bases. There are 15 residues in the CDR3. Germline CDR1 is WNHNN and CDR2 is SYGVQD (reference sequence). V dropped 0 bases and J dropped 6; count of bases not matched to a gene: 7. CDR3 nucleotides: TGCGCCAGCAGTGAGTCGATCAGGGGGACGAATGGCTACACCTTC. Its protein is CASSESIRGTNGYTF.

The chain joins TRBV20-1 to TRBJ2-7; 7 nucleotides agree with TRBD2. This CDR3 spans 11 amino acids. CDR1 DFQATT and CDR2 SNEGSKA come from the germline V gene (reference sequence). V shed 3 bases and J 6 bases; nucleotides not matched to a gene: 2. In DNA, the CDR3 is TGCAGTGCTAGCGGGGGGTCCGAGCAGTACTTC. Its translation: CSASGGSEQYF.

The rearrangement links TRBV6-6 to TRBJ2-3; 14 bases are a match to TRBD2. The CDR3 is 15 amino acids. CDR1 is MNHNY, CDR2 SVGAGI, per germline (reference sequence). The trim removed 6 bases at V and 4 bases at J, leaving 3 bases unmatched. CDR3 region: CASSRLAGGSDTQYF. CDR3 coding DNA: TGTGCCAGCAGCCGACTAGCGGGAGGGTCAGATACGCAGTATTTT.

In DNA form, the CDR3 reads TGTGCCTCCCGTTCTAGCGGGTCCTACGAGCAGTACTTC. Amino acid sequence: CASRSSGSYEQYF. This sequence joins TRBV30 and TRBJ2-7, with TRBD2 matching over 8 bases. With 7 bases clipped from V and 1 base from J, the junction kept 6 bases outside the gene matches. Per the germline V gene, CDR1 is GTSNPN and CDR2 is SVGIG (reference sequence). The CDR3 has 13 residues.

This clone has more than one count but fewer than ten. CDR3 amino acids: CASSSQVATNEKLFF. CDR3 in DNA: TGTGCCAGCAGTTCCCAGGTTGCAACTAATGAAAAACTGTTTTTT. V is TRBV2 and J is TRBJ1-4; D not resolved. The V and J ends lost 5 bases and 0 bases respectively, with 10 bases between them. CDR3 size: 15 residues. In germline, CDR1 is SNHLY, CDR2 FYNNEI. Together with reference TRBV2 and TRBJ1-4, the CDR3 gives the full variable domain: EPEVTQTPSHQVTQMGQEVILRCVPISNHLYFYWYRQILGQKVEFLVSFYNNEISEKSEIFDDQFSVERPDGSNFTLKIRSTKLEDSAMYFCASSSQVATNEKLFFGSGTQLSVL.

The genes are TRBV3-1 (or the pseudogene TRBV3-2) and TRBJ2-7; 12 bases are a match to TRBD2. CDR3 size: 15 residues. The trim removed 3 bases at V and 5 bases at J, leaving 5 bases unmatched. Looked up from germline, CDR1 is LGHDT and CDR2 is YNNKEL (reference sequence). Here the CDR3 DNA reads TGTGCCAGCAGCCATCTAGCGGGAGGGCCCGACGAGCAGTACTTC. Protein product: CASSHLAGGPDEQYF.

This clone was observed a single time. The chain joins TRBV7-2 to TRBJ1-4, with 9 bases identical to TRBD1. CDR1 SGHTA and CDR2 FQGNSA come from the germline V gene. The length of the CDR3 is 19 residues. V was pared by 5 bases and J by 8 bases, with 21 bases of the junction left unmatched. CDR3 sequence: CASSPRGVILQGAWEKLFF. In DNA form, the CDR3 reads TGTGCCAGCAGCCCCCGGGGGGTAATTTTACAGGGGGCGTGGGAAAAACTGTTTTTT. Full variable domain (rest looked up from reference TRBV7-2 and TRBJ1-4): GAGVSQSPSNKVTEKGKDVELRCDPISGHTALYWYRQSLGQGLEFLIYFQGNSAPDKSGLPSDRFSAERTGGSVSTLTIQRTQQEDSAVYLCASSPRGVILQGAWEKLFFGSGTQLSVL.

This clone was seen only a few times. The chain recombines TRBV6-2 or TRBV6-3 with TRBJ1-2; D is undetermined. The CDR3 extends over 11 amino acids. V dropped 6 bases and J dropped 8 bases, with 10 bases sitting between them. Germline-derived CDR1 and CDR2 are MNHEY and SVGEGT. Written as DNA, the CDR3 is TGTGCCAGCAGCACCATGAGCGGCTACACCTTC. Its translation: CASSTMSGYTF.

The chain recombines TRBV3-1 (or the pseudogene TRBV3-2) with TRBJ2-3; 7 nucleotides line up with TRBD2. V lost 0 bases to trimming and J lost 7 bases; unmatched junction nucleotides: 4. Germline CDR1 reads LGHDT; CDR2 reads YNNKEL (reference sequence). The CDR3 has 14 residues. The CDR3 DNA reads TGTGCCAGCAGCCAAGAACTAGCGCGAAATACGCAGTATTTT. Its protein is CASSQELARNTQYF.

The V and J genes are TRBV10-3 and TRBJ2-7; 9 bases match TRBD2. The CDR3 runs to 15 residues. With V trimmed by 0 bases and J by 2 bases, 2 bases remained unmatched. CDR1 ENHRY and CDR2 SYGVKD come from the germline V gene. In DNA form, the CDR3 reads TGTGCCATCAGTGAGTCTAGCGGGAGCCCCTACGAGCAGTACTTC. Its protein is CAISESSGSPYEQYF.

The V and J genes are TRBV10-1 and TRBJ2-7, with 9 bases identical to TRBD1. The CDR3 is 17 residues long. V lost 4 bases, J lost 6 bases, and 16 bases stayed unmatched. Germline V gene data show CDR1 as WNHNN and CDR2 as SYGVQD (reference sequence). This chain's CDR3 is CASSVNRDRVYPSEQYF. The CDR3 bases are TGCGCCAGCAGTGTTAACCGGGACAGGGTATATCCCTCCGAGCAGTACTTC.

This sequence joins TRBV11-3 and TRBJ1-6, with D uncertain. The CDR3 totals 13 residues. CDR1 is SGHNT, CDR2 YENEEA, per germline. Trimming removed 1 base at V and 10 bases at J, with 8 bases between. The CDR3 protein is CASSLVTGSPLHF. CDR3 bases: TGTGCCAGCAGCTTAGTGACGGGGTCACCCCTCCACTTT. The complete variable domain, with remaining parts taken from reference TRBV11-3 and TRBJ1-6, reads EAGVVQSPRYKIIEKKQPVAFWCNPISGHNTLYWYLQNLGQGPELLIRYENEEAVDDSQLPKDRFSAERLKGVDSTLKIQPAELGDSAVYLCASSLVTGSPLHFGNGTRLTVT.

This clone was counted only a few times. V is TRBV19 and J is TRBJ1-5; 7 nucleotides line up with TRBD1. J lost 4 bases, V lost 3 bases, and 0 bases had no gene match. This CDR3 comprises 13 residues. The germline V gene encodes CDR1 LNHDA and CDR2 SQIVND (reference sequence). For the CDR3, the DNA is TGTGCCAGTAGTATGACAGGGAATCAGCCCCAGCATTTT. Amino acids: CASSMTGNQPQHF. The full variable domain, in which reference TRBV19 and TRBJ1-5 provide the parts outside the CDR3, is DGGITQSPKYLFRKEGQNVTLSCEQNLNHDAMYWYRQDPGQGLRLIYYSQIVNDFQKGDIAEGYSVSREKKESFPLTVTSAQKNPTAFYLCASSMTGNQPQHFGDGTRLSIL.

This chain connects TRBV6-6 to TRBJ2-5; 8 bases align to TRBD1. Trimming cost V 2 bases and J 5 bases; bases outside gene matches: 4. This CDR3 region has 14 residues. The germline V gene encodes CDR1 MNHNY and CDR2 SVGAGI (reference sequence). The CDR3 spells CASSYQGAGETQYF. The CDR3 DNA sequence: TGTGCCAGCAGTTACCAGGGGGCTGGGGAGACCCAGTACTTC.

This chain joins TRBV6-5 and TRBJ2-7; D perhaps matches TRBD1 (6 bases). Germline-derived CDR1 and CDR2 are MNHEY and SVGAGI. V was shortened by 7 bases and J by 6 bases, with 13 bases between the two germline ends. The length of the CDR3 is 12 residues. The CDR3 loop is CASTTGFGEQYF. CDR3 sequence (DNA): TGTGCCAGCACCACAGGGTTTGGCGAGCAGTACTTC.

The rearrangement uses TRBV6-5 and TRBJ2-7, with TRBD2 matching 7 bases. From germline, CDR1 is MNHEY and CDR2 SVGAGI. V was pared by 0 bases and J by 3 bases, with 2 bases of the junction left unmatched. The CDR3 contains 14 residues. CDR3: CASSYSAGVYEQYF. For the CDR3, the DNA is TGTGCCAGCAGTTACTCTGCGGGGGTCTACGAGCAGTACTTC.

This clone was recorded only once. This chain uses TRBV30 with TRBJ1-2; tentatively, D is TRBD1 (6 bases). The germline CDR1 and CDR2 sequences are GTSNPN and SVGIG (reference sequence). The CDR3 has 15 residues. Trimming shortened V by 0 bases and J by 5 bases, and 16 bases separated the two germline ends. This CDR3 reads CAWSVGQISTYGYTF. CDR3 sequence (DNA): TGTGCCTGGAGTGTCGGACAGATAAGCACTTATGGCTACACCTTC.